These T cell receptor beta chains were read from a single sample in a study of T cells in Graves' hyperthyroidism and ophthalmopathy. Each CDR3 protein gets one entry after TCRdb re-called the multiplex PCR reads with MiXCR. The sample comprises a few hundred thousand distinct CDR3 sequences, 14% of which are singletons, and more than 11% rests with the top ten. Material: blood. All receptors come from a middle-aged woman with Graves' hyperthyroidism. Both conserved end residues are trimmed from each CDR3. A D gene is named only where the DNA matches it firmly.

d_gene | j_gene | v_gene | CDR3aa
. | TRBJ2-7 | TRBV6-1 | ASSEIPYEQY
TRBD1 | TRBJ1-2 | TRBV5-1 | TSSSYPGQGSGGYT
TRBD1 | TRBJ2-2 | TRBV11-2 | ASRDRGADTGELL
. | TRBJ1-4 | TRBV30 | AWRTGVGSSEKLF
TRBD1 | TRBJ2-1 | TRBV24-1 | ATSDLEDRGLDEQF
. | TRBJ2-1 | TRBV6-1 | ASRDSDNEQF
. | TRBJ2-4 | TRBV6-1 | ASSDRQGNIQY
. | TRBJ1-6 | TRBV4-1 | ASSLVRDSSPLH
TRBD1 | TRBJ1-4 | TRBV15 | ATSRETTTGTGSEKLF
TRBD2 | TRBJ2-1 | TRBV18 | ASSPGTSGSHNEQF
. | TRBJ2-7 | TRBV18 | ASSPPGGLSYEQY
. | TRBJ2-2 | TRBV20-1 | SALSWIANTGELF
TRBD1 | TRBJ1-5 | TRBV28 | ASSLSSGGGQPQH
. | TRBJ1-1 | TRBV7-2 | ASSLAPPRDTEAF
. | TRBJ2-1 | TRBV11-2 | ASSLEGWEQF
. | TRBJ1-4 | TRBV4-1 | ASSQDSGIRTTGKLF
TRBD1 | TRBJ2-1 | TRBV6-5 | ASSLQGEDRYNEQF
. | TRBJ2-2 | TRBV9 | ASSVAPTSGELF
TRBD2 | TRBJ2-1 | TRBV7-2 | ASSLSGRAPNEQF
TRBD2 | TRBJ2-1 | TRBV12-3/TRBV12-4 | ASSSIGTSAYNEQF
TRBD1 | TRBJ1-1 | TRBV24-1 | ATSDPNRGEAF
TRBD1 | TRBJ2-1 | TRBV27 | ASSLSRQGAPEQF
. | TRBJ2-3 | TRBV18 | ASSPRDDWGTDTQY
TRBD1 | TRBJ2-3 | TRBV5-1 | ASSGGQLSTDTQY
. | TRBJ2-1 | TRBV7-3 | ASSPTEANNEQF
TRBD1 | TRBJ1-2 | TRBV28 | ASSSRTGGSYGYT
. | TRBJ2-3 | TRBV9 | ASSVGSGTSTDTQY
TRBD2 | TRBJ2-7 | TRBV28 | ASSPASGMTYEQY
. | TRBJ2-1 | TRBV11-2 | ASSETTGNEQF
TRBD2 | TRBJ2-7 | TRBV7-2 | ASSLGQREVTYEQY
. | TRBJ1-1 | TRBV12-3/TRBV12-4 | ASSFEGAEAF
. | TRBJ1-1 | TRBV3-1 | ASSQEGAGRNTEAF
TRBD2 | TRBJ2-3 | TRBV3-1 | ASGRGGTDTQY
. | TRBJ2-3 | TRBV7-9 | ASSLASRGLPSTQY
. | TRBJ2-1 | TRBV7-2 | ASSQKGGNEQF